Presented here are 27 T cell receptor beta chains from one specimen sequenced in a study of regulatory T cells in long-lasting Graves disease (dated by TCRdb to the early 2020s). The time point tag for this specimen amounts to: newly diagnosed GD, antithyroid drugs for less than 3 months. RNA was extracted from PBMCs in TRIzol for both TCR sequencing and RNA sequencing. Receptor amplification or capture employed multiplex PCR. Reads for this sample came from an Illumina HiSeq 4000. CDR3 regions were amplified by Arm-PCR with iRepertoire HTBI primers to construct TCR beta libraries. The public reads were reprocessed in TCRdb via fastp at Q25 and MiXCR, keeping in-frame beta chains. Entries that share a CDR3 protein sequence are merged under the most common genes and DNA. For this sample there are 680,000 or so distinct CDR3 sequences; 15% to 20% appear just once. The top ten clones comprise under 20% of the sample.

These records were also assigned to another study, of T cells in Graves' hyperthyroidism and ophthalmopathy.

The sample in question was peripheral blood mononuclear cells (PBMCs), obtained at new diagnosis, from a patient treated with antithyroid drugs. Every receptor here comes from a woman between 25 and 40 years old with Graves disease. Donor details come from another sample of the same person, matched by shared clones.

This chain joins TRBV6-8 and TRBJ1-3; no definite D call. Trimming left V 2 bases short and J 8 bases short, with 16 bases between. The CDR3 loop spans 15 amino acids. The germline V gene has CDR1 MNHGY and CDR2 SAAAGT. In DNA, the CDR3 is TGTGCCAGCAGTTACGGGCTAGGCAAGGGAGACACCATATATTTT. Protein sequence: CASSYGLGKGDTIYF.

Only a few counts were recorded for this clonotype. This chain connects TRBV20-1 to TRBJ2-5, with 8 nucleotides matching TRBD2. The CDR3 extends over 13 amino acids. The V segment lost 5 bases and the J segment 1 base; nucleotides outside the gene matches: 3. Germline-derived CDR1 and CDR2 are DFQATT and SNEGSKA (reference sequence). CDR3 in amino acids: CSAPTSGQETQYF. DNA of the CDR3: TGCAGTGCTCCTACTAGCGGCCAAGAGACCCAGTACTTC.

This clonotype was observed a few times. CDR3 loop: CASNRRGGSYNEQFF. In DNA, the CDR3 is TGTGCCAGCAACAGAAGAGGCGGATCCTACAATGAGCAGTTCTTC. The rearrangement joins TRBV6-2 or TRBV6-3 to TRBJ2-1; D not certain. V was trimmed by 7 bases and J by 1 base, leaving 14 bases between them. CDR1 and CDR2 from the germline V gene are MNHEY and SVGEGT. The CDR3 has 15 amino acids.

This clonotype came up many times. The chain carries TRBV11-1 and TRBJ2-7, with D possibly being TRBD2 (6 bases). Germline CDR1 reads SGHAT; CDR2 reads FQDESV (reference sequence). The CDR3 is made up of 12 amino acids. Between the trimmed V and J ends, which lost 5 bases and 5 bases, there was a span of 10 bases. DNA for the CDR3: TGTGCCAGCAGCGGGACTGGTCACGAGCAGTACTTC. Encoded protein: CASSGTGHEQYF.

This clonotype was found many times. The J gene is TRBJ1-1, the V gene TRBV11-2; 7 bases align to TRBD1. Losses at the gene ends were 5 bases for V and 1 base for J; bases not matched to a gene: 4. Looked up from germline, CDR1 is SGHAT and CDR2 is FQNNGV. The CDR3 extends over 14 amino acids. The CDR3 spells CASSPGGKNTEAFF. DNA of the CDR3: TGTGCCAGCAGCCCAGGGGGTAAGAACACTGAAGCTTTCTTT.

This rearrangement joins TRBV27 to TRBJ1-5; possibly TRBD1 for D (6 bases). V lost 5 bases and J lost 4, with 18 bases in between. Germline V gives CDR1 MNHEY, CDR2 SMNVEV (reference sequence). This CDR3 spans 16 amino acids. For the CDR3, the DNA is TGTGCCAGCAGTCCTATCTTAACCGGGACAAATCAGCCCCAGCATTTT. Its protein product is CASSPILTGTNQPQHF.

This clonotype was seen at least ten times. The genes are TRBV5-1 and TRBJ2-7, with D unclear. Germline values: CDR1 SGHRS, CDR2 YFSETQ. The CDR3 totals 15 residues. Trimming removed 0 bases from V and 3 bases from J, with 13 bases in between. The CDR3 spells CASSLEGIGRYEQYF. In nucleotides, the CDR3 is TGCGCCAGCAGCTTGGAAGGGATAGGGCGCTACGAGCAGTACTTC.

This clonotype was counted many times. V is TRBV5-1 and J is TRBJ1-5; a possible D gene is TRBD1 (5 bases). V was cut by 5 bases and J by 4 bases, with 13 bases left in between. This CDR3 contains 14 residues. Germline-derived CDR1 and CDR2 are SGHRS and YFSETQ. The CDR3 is CASSKGLGNQPQHF. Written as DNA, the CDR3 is TGCGCCAGCAGTAAGGGGCTAGGGAATCAGCCCCAGCATTTT.

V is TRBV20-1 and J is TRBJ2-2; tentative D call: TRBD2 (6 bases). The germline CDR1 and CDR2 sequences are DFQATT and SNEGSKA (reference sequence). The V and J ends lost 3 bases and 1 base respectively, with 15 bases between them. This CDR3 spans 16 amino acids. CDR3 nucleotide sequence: TGCAGTGCTAGGGGGGAGGATGGGGGGAACACCGGGGAGCTGTTTTTT. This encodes CSARGEDGGNTGELFF.

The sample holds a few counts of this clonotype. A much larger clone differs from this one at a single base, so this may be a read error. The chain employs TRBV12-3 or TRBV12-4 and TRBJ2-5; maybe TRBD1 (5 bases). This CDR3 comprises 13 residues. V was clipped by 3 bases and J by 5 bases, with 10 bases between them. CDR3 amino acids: CASSFPGMETQYF. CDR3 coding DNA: TGTGCCAGCAGTTTTCCAGGGATGGAGACCCAGTACTTC.

CDR3 coding DNA: TGCAGTGCTAGCCCCCAACTAGCGGTGGGGACAGATACGCAGTATTTT. This translates into CSASPQLAVGTDTQYF. V gene TRBV20-1 combines with J gene TRBJ2-3; 8 positions agree with TRBD2. This CDR3 is built from 16 residues. Germline-derived CDR1 and CDR2 are DFQATT and SNEGSKA (reference sequence). V lost 3 bases and J lost 3; bases outside the gene matches: 11.

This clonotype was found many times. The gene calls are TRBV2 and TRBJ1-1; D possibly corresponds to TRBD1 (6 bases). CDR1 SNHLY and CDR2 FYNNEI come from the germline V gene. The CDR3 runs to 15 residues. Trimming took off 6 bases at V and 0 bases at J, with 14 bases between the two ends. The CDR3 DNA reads TGTGCCAGCAGCCTAGGGGGATTCATGAACACTGAAGCTTTCTTT. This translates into CASSLGGFMNTEAFF.

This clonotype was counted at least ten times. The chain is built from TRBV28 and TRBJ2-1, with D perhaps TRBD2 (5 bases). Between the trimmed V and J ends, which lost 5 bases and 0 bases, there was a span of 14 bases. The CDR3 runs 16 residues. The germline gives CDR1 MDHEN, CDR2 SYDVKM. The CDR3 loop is CASSTVIGSSYNEQFF. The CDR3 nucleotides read TGTGCCAGCAGTACAGTGATAGGGAGCTCCTACAATGAGCAGTTCTTC.

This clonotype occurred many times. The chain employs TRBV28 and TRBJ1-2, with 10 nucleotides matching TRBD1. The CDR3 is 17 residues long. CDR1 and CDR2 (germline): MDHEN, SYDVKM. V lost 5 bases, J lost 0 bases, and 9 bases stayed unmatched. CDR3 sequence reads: CASSPMGQGPANYGYTF. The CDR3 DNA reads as TGTGCCAGCAGTCCGATGGGACAGGGGCCAGCTAACTATGGCTACACCTTC.

The CDR3 DNA is TGTGCCAGTAGTGAACGACAGCTTTGGGGGACCCAGTACTTC. Residues: CASSERQLWGTQYF. The chain combines TRBV19 with TRBJ2-5, with a weak D call TRBD1 (5 bases). Per germline, CDR1 LNHDA and CDR2 SQIVND (reference sequence). Trimming pared 5 bases from V and 7 bases from J, leaving 17 bases between. CDR3 size: 14 residues.

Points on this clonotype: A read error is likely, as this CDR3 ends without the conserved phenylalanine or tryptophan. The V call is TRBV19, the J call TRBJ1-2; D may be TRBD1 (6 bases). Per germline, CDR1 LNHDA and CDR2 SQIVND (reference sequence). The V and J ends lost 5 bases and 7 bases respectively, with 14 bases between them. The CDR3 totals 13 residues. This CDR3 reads CASSPDRKAGYTS. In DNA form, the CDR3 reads TGTGCCAGTAGTCCCGACAGGAAGGCTGGCTACACCTCC.

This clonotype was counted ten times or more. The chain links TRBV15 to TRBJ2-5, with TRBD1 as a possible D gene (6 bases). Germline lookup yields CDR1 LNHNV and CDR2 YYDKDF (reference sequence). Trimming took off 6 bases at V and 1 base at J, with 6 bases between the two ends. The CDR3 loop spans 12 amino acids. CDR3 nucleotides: TGTGCCACCAGGACAGGCCAAGAGACCCAGTACTTC. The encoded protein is CATRTGQETQYF.

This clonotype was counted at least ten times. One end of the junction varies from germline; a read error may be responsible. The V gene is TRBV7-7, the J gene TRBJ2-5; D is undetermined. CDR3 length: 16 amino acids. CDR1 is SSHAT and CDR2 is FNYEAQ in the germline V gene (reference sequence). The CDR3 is CASSLDAASQQETQYF. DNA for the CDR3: TGTGCTAGCAGCTTAGATGCGGCTAGTCAACAAGAGACCCAGTACTTC.

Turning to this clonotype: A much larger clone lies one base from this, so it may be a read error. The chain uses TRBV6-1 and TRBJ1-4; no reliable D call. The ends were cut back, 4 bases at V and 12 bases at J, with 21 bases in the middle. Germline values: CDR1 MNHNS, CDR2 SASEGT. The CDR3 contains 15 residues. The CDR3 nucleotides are TGTGCCAGCAGTGGAATTGGTTCCGATCCTCTCGAACTGTTTTTT. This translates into CASSGIGSDPLELFF.

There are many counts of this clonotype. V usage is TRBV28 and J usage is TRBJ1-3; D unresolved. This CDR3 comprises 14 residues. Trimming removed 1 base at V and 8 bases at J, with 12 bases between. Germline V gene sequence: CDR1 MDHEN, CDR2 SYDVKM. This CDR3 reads CASSLSVGLDTIYF. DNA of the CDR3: TGTGCCAGCAGTTTATCAGTAGGGCTGGACACCATATATTTT.

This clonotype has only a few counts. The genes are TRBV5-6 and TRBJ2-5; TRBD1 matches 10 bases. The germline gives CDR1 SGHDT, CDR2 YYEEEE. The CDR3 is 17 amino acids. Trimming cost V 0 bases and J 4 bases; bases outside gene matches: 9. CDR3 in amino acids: CASSLGPGQGVGETQYF. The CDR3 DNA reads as TGTGCCAGCAGCTTGGGCCCCGGACAGGGGGTTGGAGAGACCCAGTACTTC.

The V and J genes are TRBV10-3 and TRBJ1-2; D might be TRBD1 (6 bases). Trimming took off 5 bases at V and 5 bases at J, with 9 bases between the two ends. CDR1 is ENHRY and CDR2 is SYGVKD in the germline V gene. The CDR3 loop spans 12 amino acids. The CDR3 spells CAISQDSYGYTF. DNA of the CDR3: TGTGCCATCAGTCAGGACAGTTATGGCTACACCTTC.

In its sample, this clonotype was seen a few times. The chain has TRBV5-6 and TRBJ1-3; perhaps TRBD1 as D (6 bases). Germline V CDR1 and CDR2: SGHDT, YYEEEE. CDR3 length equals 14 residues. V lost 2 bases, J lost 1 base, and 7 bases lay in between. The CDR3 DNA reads TGTGCCAGCAGCTTCCAGGGGTCTGGAAACACCATATATTTT. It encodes CASSFQGSGNTIYF.

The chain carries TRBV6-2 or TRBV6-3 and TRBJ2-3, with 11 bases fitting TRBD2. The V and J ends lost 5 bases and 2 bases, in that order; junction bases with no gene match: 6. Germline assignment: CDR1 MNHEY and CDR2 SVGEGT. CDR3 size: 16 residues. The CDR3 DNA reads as TGTGCCAGCAGTCGAGGGACTAGCGGACCCACAGATACGCAGTATTTT. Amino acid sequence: CASSRGTSGPTDTQYF.

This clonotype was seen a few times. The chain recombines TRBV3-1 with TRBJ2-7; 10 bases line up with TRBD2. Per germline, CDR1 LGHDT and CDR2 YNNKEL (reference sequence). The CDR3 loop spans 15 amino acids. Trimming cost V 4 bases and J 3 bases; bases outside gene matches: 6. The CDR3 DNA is TGTGCCAGCAGCCGGGTAGGGACTAGCGACTACGAGCAGTACTTC. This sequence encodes CASSRVGTSDYEQYF.

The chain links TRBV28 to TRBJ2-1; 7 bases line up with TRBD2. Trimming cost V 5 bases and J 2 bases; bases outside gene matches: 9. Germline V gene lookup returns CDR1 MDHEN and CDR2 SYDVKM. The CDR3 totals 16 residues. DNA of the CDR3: TGTGCCAGCAGTCTTACGGGGGGAGCGGCCTACAATGAGCAGTTCTTC. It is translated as CASSLTGGAAYNEQFF.

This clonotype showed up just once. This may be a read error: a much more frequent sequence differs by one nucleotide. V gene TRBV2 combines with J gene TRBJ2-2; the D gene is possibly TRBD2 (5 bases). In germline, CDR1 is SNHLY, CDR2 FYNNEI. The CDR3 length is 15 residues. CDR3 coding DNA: TGTGCCAGCAGTGAAGCGGCCGTGAACACCGGGGAGCTGTCTTTT. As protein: CASSEAAVNTGELSF.